Given below is one T cell receptor beta chain in context. Its antigen is unknown. The sample holds no much larger clone one base away, and base qualities are not on file. Per the germline V gene, SGHRS is the CDR1 and YFSETQ is the CDR2. V is cut by 1 base and J by 0 bases, and the space between the germline ends is 7 bases. The CDR3 covers 15 residues, taking in both the cysteine and the phenylalanine. Just the 45-base CDR3 DNA is kept, in frame starting at base 1. The immunoSEQ Assay, a bias-controlled multiplex PCR, was used to amplify TCRbeta CDR3 regions from genomic DNA. The authors' analysis ran thus. The number of nucleated cells in each sample was estimated by amplification of reference gene primers within the assay. To quantify the absolute abundance of each unique TCRbeta CDR3 rearrangement, sequence reads were collapsed and filtered. For each sample, productive Simpson clonality was calculated as the square root of Simpson's diversity index across productive rearrangements. TCRdb re-hosts the immuneACCESS table, in-frame sequences only. Its copies lack some clones; in the studies checked, an unresolved V gene accounts for under half of them, and the cause for the rest is not known. Clone size and the V and J calls come from that table; the DNA yielded D and trimming. This sample holds 50,000 to 75,000 clones; approximately 79% were observed only once. The top ten hold about 3.3% of the sample.

This specimen comes from a study of blood T cell repertoires in COVID-19 (TCRdb year 2020). Turning to the overall study: Samples covering the acute and convalescent phases of COVID-19 were provided by collaborators in the United States, Italy and Spain. The prospective study material was composed of cDNA or gDNA derived from T cells, B-cell-depleted T cells, or PBMCs. The dataset comprised deeply sampled blood TCRbeta repertoires from subjects exposed to, actively infected with, or recovered from COVID-19. The repertoires were released in a freely available public database meant as a resource for research on the immune response to SARS-CoV-2. Samples were obtained from the ongoing ImmuneRACE study (first 160 participants) and from some 1,300 subjects provided by 6 global collaborators. Sample metadata almost always included a de-identified subject ID, COVID-19 status, age in years and sex. Where available, HLA class I and class II types were taken from metadata supplied by the sample provider and were not determined by assay-based typing.

Each collaborating institution followed its own protocols to collect whole blood in K2EDTA tubes. For TCRbeta analysis, collaborators shipped samples as frozen whole blood, isolated PBMCs, or DNA extracted from either of those sample types. Here is what the overall study found, with its caveats: How much clinical and demographic metadata was included differed by source and by participant, and the metadata was provided uncurated.

The origin of this receptor is a man aged 60 to 75 with acute or convalescent COVID-19. Sequencing input: peripheral blood. The chain is assembled from TRBV5-1 and TRBJ2-2; too little of a D gene remains to name it. The DNA is TGCGCCAGCAGCTTGTCACGGTCGAACACCGGGGAGCTGTTTTTT. This translates into CASSLSRSNTGELFF.